This entry lists 9 T cell receptor beta chains sequenced from one sample in a study of blood T cell repertoires in COVID-19 (dated by TCRdb to between 2020 and 2021). The library was made by the immunoSEQ multiplex PCR assay. The table was pulled from immuneACCESS by TCRdb, which kept in-frame rearrangements only. Such tables lose some clones; where checked, under half of the loss comes from unresolved V genes, and the rest has no known cause. This sample holds around 120,000 clones; 60% to 85% were observed only once. The ten biggest clones cover around 5.9% of the sample. The sample taken for sequencing was peripheral blood. All receptors come from a man aged 65-85 years with acute or convalescent COVID-19.

This chain joins TRBV4-2 and TRBJ1-5, with D unclear. CDR3 length: 16 residues. The germline CDR1 and CDR2 sequences are LGHNA and YNFKEQ. Trimming left V 2 bases short and J 1 base short, with 12 bases between. Here the CDR3 DNA reads TGTGCCAGCAGCCAACGGAGGCTCGGAAGCAATCAGCCCCAGCATTTT. It is translated as CASSQRRLGSNQPQHF.

The V and J genes are TRBV6-2 or TRBV6-3 and TRBJ1-5; D not certain. The germline V gene has CDR1 MNHEY and CDR2 SVGEGT. The CDR3 consists of 13 residues. V gave up 4 bases and J gave up 9 bases, with 13 bases separating them. CDR3 region: CASSSEIRLPQHF. CDR3 bases: TGTGCCAGCAGTTCTGAGATCCGACTGCCCCAGCATTTT.

This clone was seen a single time. The chain recombines TRBV5-6 with TRBJ2-2, with 12 bases that match TRBD2. V lost 3 bases to trimming and J lost 1 base; unmatched junction nucleotides: 7. The CDR3 has 18 amino acids. CDR1 is SGHDT and CDR2 is YYEEEE in the germline V gene. The CDR3 bases are TGTGCCAGCAGCTACGAGACTAGCGGGGGAATGAACACCGGGGAGCTGTTTTTT. Translation gives CASSYETSGGMNTGELFF.

This clone turned up a few times. V is TRBV27 and J is TRBJ2-2; TRBD2 might be the D (6 bases). CDR3 length equals 14 residues. V lost 7 bases and J 3 bases, leaving 12 bases between the germline ends. Germline loops: CDR1 MNHEY, CDR2 SMNVEV (reference sequence). The CDR3: CASNERAYTGELFF. DNA of the CDR3: TGTGCCAGCAACGAGCGGGCTTACACCGGGGAGCTGTTTTTT.

The CDR3 DNA sequence: TGTGCCAGCAGCCCCGCGCCCACAGGGCCTCAAGGAACCCAGTACTTC. This codes for CASSPAPTGPQGTQYF. The chain employs TRBV3-1 (or the pseudogene TRBV3-2) and TRBJ2-5; D possibly corresponds to TRBD1 (6 bases). The CDR3 has 16 residues. Germline V gene sequence: CDR1 LGHDT, CDR2 YNNKEL (reference sequence). V lost 4 bases and J lost 8, with 23 bases in between.

This sequence joins TRBV12-3 or TRBV12-4 and TRBJ2-5, with D tentatively TRBD2 (6 bases). The CDR3 is 13 residues long. V was clipped by 2 bases and J by 4 bases, with 8 bases between them. The CDR3 DNA follows: TGTGCCAGCAGTTTAACTAGCTTAGAGACCCAGTACTTC. Amino acid sequence: CASSLTSLETQYF.

This chain links TRBV6-5 with TRBJ1-5, with unresolved D. Trimming took off 4 bases at V and 3 bases at J, with 13 bases between the two ends. This CDR3 is built from 15 residues. Germline CDR1 MNHEY, CDR2 SVGAGI. In DNA form, the CDR3 reads TGTGCCAGCAGTTTGTCAGTCCACCCCAATCAGCCCCAGCATTTT. As protein: CASSLSVHPNQPQHF.

With respect to this clone: Distinct nucleotide sequences in the sample also encode this CDR3. The chain recombines TRBV29-1 with TRBJ2-1; a weak D match, TRBD1 (6 bases). Looked up from germline, CDR1 is SQVTM and CDR2 is ANQGSEA. Trimming shortened V by 4 bases and J by 4 bases, and 11 bases separated the two germline ends. This CDR3 has 13 amino acids. CDR3 bases: TGCAGCGTTGTCGGGCAGGGGTACAATGAGCAGTTCTTC. Encoded protein: CSVVGQGYNEQFF.

This chain joins TRBV13 and TRBJ2-7; perhaps TRBD2 as D (6 bases). This CDR3 contains 18 residues. Trimming stripped 4 bases from V and 1 base from J, with 23 bases between. The germline CDR1 and CDR2 sequences are PRHDT and FYEKMQ (reference sequence). CDR3 region: CASSSQGAGPSLSYEQYF. The CDR3, as DNA: TGTGCCAGCAGCTCACAAGGGGCGGGGCCATCTCTTTCCTACGAGCAGTACTTC.